A single sample gave rise to the 30 T cell receptor beta chains below, sequenced in a study of T-cell memory formation after mild COVID-19. MiXCR was run by TCRdb on the 5' RACE reads, yielding one entry per CDR3 protein. The sample holds roughly 100,000 distinct CDR3 sequences, 17% seen once. The source material was PBMCs or a T cell subset sorted from them (not recorded which). The origin of the receptors is an adult woman who had mild COVID-19 (a few samples of this study predate the infection). Cell type and time point are not known.

The genes are TRBV4-2 and TRBJ2-3; 8 bases agree with TRBD1. The CDR3 runs to 17 residues. In germline, CDR1 is LGHNA, CDR2 YNFKEQ. Unmatched junction bases numbered 13, after V lost 5 bases and J lost 3 bases. CDR3 coding DNA: TGTGCCAGCAGCTCCCAACCTATAGGACAGGGTACAGATACGCAGTATTTT. Translating it yields CASSSQPIGQGTDTQYF.

V and J are TRBV29-1 and TRBJ2-1, with D possibly called TRBD1 or TRBD2 (5 bases each). The CDR3 runs to 16 residues. The V and J ends lost 0 bases and 3 bases respectively, with 15 bases between them. CDR1 and CDR2 (germline): SQVTM, ANQGSEA. In nucleotides, the CDR3 is TGCAGCGTTGAAGATCGGGGCAGGGCCCACTACAATGAGCAGTTCTTC. Its translation: CSVEDRGRAHYNEQFF.

V and J are TRBV6-2 or TRBV6-3 and TRBJ1-2; unclear D gene. The germline gives CDR1 MNHEY, CDR2 SVGEGT. The CDR3 runs 13 residues. Trimming removed 5 bases from V and 8 bases from J, with 15 bases in between. The CDR3: CASSRHRTDGYTF. CDR3 DNA: TGTGCCAGCAGTCGCCATAGGACCGACGGCTACACCTTC.

The CDR3 here is CASEGATGELFF. Written as DNA, the CDR3 is TGCGCCAGCGAGGGGGCTACCGGGGAGCTGTTTTTT. V and J are TRBV10-2 and TRBJ2-2; 7 bases map to TRBD1. CDR1 is WSHSY and CDR2 is SAAADI in the germline V gene. J was trimmed by 5 bases and V by 8 bases; bases with no gene match: 2. CDR3 size: 12 residues.

This clonotype was counted only a few times. V gene TRBV4-1 combines with J gene TRBJ1-1; no clear D gene. The CDR3 runs to 13 residues. Germline V gives CDR1 MGHRA, CDR2 YSYEKL. Trimming took 11 bases from V and 5 from J, leaving 18 bases between them. The CDR3 nucleotides are TGCGCCTCACAACCCCCCTACGGGACTGAAGCTTTCTTT. The encoded protein is CASQPPYGTEAFF.

The chain couples TRBV11-2 to TRBJ2-7, with D maybe TRBD2 (6 bases). V was shortened by 5 bases and J by 4 bases, with 18 bases between the two germline ends. Germline loops: CDR1 SGHAT, CDR2 FQNNGV. The CDR3 spans 15 residues. For the CDR3, the DNA is TGTGCCAGCAGCACCCTGGCCGGGACTGATTACGAGCAGTACTTC. This translates into CASSTLAGTDYEQYF.

The rearrangement joins TRBV6-1 to TRBJ1-5, with D possibly matching TRBD1 (5 bases). The CDR3 runs 15 residues. CDR1 is MNHNS and CDR2 is SASEGT in the germline V gene. With 2 bases removed from V and 3 bases from J, the gap between germline ends came to 11 bases. CDR3 region: CASSELAGTNQPQHF. CDR3 sequence (DNA): TGTGCCAGCAGTGAATTGGCAGGGACCAATCAGCCCCAGCATTTT.

This clonotype has just a few counts. V is TRBV12-3 or TRBV12-4 and J is TRBJ2-7; D remains ambiguous. The CDR3 runs 13 residues. V shed 3 bases and J shed 2 bases, with 8 bases lying between them. The CDR3 region has the DNA TGTGCCAGCAGTTTTGACGGGCCCTACGAGCAGTACTTC. As protein: CASSFDGPYEQYF.

The gene calls are TRBV7-8 and TRBJ2-7; D is unresolved. There are 13 residues in the CDR3. Germline V lookup: CDR1 SGHVS, CDR2 FQNEAQ. Trimming cost V 1 base and J 6 bases, with 10 bases left between them. In nucleotides, the CDR3 is TGTGCCAGCAGCTTAGTCACAGCGTCCGAGCAGTACTTC. It codes for CASSLVTASEQYF.

V usage is TRBV20-1 and J usage is TRBJ1-2; D possibly corresponds to TRBD1 (5 bases). Germline CDR1 is DFQATT and CDR2 is SNEGSKA (reference sequence). This CDR3 is 15 amino acids long. The V and J ends lost 0 bases and 3 bases respectively, with 14 bases between them. The CDR3 nucleotides read TGCAGTGCTAGAGACCCCAGACAGAGCTACTATGGCTACACCTTC. Translated, it gives CSARDPRQSYYGYTF.

At least ten counts were recorded for this clonotype. The chain couples TRBV7-9 to TRBJ2-1; TRBD1 aligns across 9 bases. Germline CDR1 is SEHNR and CDR2 is FQNEAQ (reference sequence). The CDR3 contains 15 residues. V was clipped by 3 bases and J by 7 bases; unmatched bases: 7. DNA of the CDR3: TGTGCCAGCAGCTTCCGGGACAGGGCTTTTAATGAGCAGTTCTTC. It codes for CASSFRDRAFNEQFF.

This clonotype turned up a few times. This chain links TRBV7-9 with TRBJ2-1, with 7 bases identical to TRBD1. CDR1 is SEHNR and CDR2 is FQNEAQ in the germline V gene (reference sequence). This CDR3 contains 16 residues. Germline trimming cut 5 bases from V and 13 bases from J; bases unmatched to any gene: 20. The CDR3 nucleotides are TGTGCCAGCAGCGTAGTACCGGGACAGCGCACAATCCGCCAGTTCTTC. Residues: CASSVVPGQRTIRQFF.

This clonotype has just a few counts. The rearrangement links TRBV29-1 to TRBJ2-7, with 8 bases that match TRBD1. Germline V gene lookup returns CDR1 SQVTM and CDR2 ANQGSEA. This CDR3 region has 16 residues. The V segment lost 0 bases and the J segment 4 bases; nucleotides outside the gene matches: 11. In DNA, the CDR3 is TGCAGCGTTGAAGAGTCGCTCGACAGGGGCTCTTACGAGCAGTACTTC. Encoded protein: CSVEESLDRGSYEQYF.

The sample holds a few counts of this clonotype. The rearrangement links TRBV24-1 to TRBJ2-3; tentatively, D is TRBD2 (6 bases). Trimming shortened V by 6 bases and J by 4 bases, and 16 bases separated the two germline ends. The CDR3 spans 15 residues. Per the germline V gene, CDR1 is KGHDR and CDR2 is SFDVKD. This chain's CDR3 is CATSPPGDDPDTQYF. The CDR3 DNA reads TGTGCCACCAGTCCCCCGGGGGACGATCCAGATACGCAGTATTTT.

This rearrangement joins TRBV12-3 or TRBV12-4 to TRBJ2-3, with D perhaps being TRBD1 or TRBD2 (5 bases each). The CDR3 length is 16 residues. Trimming took 2 bases from V and 0 from J, leaving 12 bases between them. The CDR3: CASSLTGAKSTDTQYF. The CDR3 nucleotides read TGTGCCAGCAGTTTAACCGGGGCGAAAAGCACAGATACGCAGTATTTT.

A few counts support this clonotype. This chain joins TRBV5-4 and TRBJ2-1; 16 bases are a match to TRBD2. This CDR3 spans 14 amino acids. V lost 4 bases to trimming and J lost 15 bases; unmatched junction nucleotides: 7. Germline assignment: CDR1 SGHNT and CDR2 YYREEE (reference sequence). This CDR3 reads CASSTGLAGGLGFF. The CDR3 DNA sequence: TGTGCCAGCAGCACGGGACTAGCGGGAGGGTTGGGGTTCTTC.

DNA for the CDR3: TGTGCCAGCACTAACTACCCGGCAGATACGCAGTATTTT. Encoded protein: CASTNYPADTQYF. The gene calls are TRBV7-2 and TRBJ2-3; the D is unclear. With 7 bases removed from V and 4 bases from J, the gap between germline ends came to 12 bases. The CDR3 spans 13 residues. CDR1 and CDR2 from the germline V gene are SGHTA and FQGNSA.

This clonotype was detected ten times or more. The V call is TRBV2, the J call TRBJ2-3; TRBD2 aligns across 7 bases. This CDR3 comprises 13 residues. The germline V gene has CDR1 SNHLY and CDR2 FYNNEI. V shed 3 bases and J 14 bases; nucleotides not matched to a gene: 11. In nucleotides, the CDR3 is TGTGCCAGCAGTGAGGGGAATAGCGGGTTAAGGTATTTT. It yields the protein CASSEGNSGLRYF.

The rearrangement links TRBV29-1 to TRBJ1-2, with 10 bases identical to TRBD1. Germline V gives CDR1 SQVTM, CDR2 ANQGSEA. The CDR3 is 16 amino acids. Trimming removed 2 bases from V and 5 bases from J; junction bases left unmatched: 11. The CDR3 DNA follows: TGCAGCGTTGAATACGCGGGGACAGGGGTGGGGTATGGCTACACCTTC. Amino acids: CSVEYAGTGVGYGYTF.

This clonotype was picked up a small number of times. The V call is TRBV29-1, the J call TRBJ2-7; D possibly corresponds to TRBD1 (6 bases). Germline CDR1 SQVTM, CDR2 ANQGSEA. V dropped 6 bases and J dropped 0 bases, with 15 bases sitting between them. The CDR3 has 14 residues. Here the CDR3 reads CSVETGTYSYEQYF. The CDR3 DNA reads TGCAGCGTAGAAACAGGGACCTACTCCTACGAGCAGTACTTC.

In its sample, this clonotype was seen a few times. The V and J genes are TRBV12-5 and TRBJ2-7; D perhaps matches TRBD1 (6 bases). The V end was cut by 5 bases, the J end by 0 bases, with 8 bases between. Germline loops: CDR1 LGHNT, CDR2 FRNRAP. The CDR3 is made up of 13 amino acids. In DNA form, the CDR3 reads TGTGCTAGTGGTCCGGACAGCTCCTACGAGCAGTACTTC. The encoded protein is CASGPDSSYEQYF.

J is TRBJ2-1 and V is TRBV12-3 or TRBV12-4; 7 bases map to TRBD1. J lost 8 bases, V lost 6 bases, and 10 bases had no gene match. The CDR3 consists of 14 residues. The CDR3 loop reads CASSPKTTGYEQFF. In nucleotides, the CDR3 is TGTGCCAGCAGCCCTAAAACGACAGGGTATGAGCAGTTCTTC.

The rearrangement links TRBV15 to TRBJ2-3; D not resolved. The CDR3 has 16 amino acids. Trimming cost V 2 bases and J 2 bases, with 14 bases left between them. Looked up from germline, CDR1 is LNHNV and CDR2 is YYDKDF (reference sequence). The CDR3 DNA reads TGTGCCACCAGCAGATCCGGGTCTATTTACACAGATACGCAGTATTTT. It is translated as CATSRSGSIYTDTQYF.

This clonotype was counted a few times. This chain uses TRBV6-1 with TRBJ2-7, with D perhaps matching TRBD1 or TRBD2 (5 bases each). Germline V gene sequence: CDR1 MNHNS, CDR2 SASEGT. V lost 7 bases and J lost 5, with 21 bases in between. This CDR3 has 15 amino acids. The CDR3 sequence is CASKNLEGFGDEQYF. The DNA for the CDR3 is TGTGCCAGCAAAAACCTTGAGGGGTTCGGGGACGAGCAGTACTTC.

The sample holds a few counts of this clonotype. The rearrangement links TRBV5-6 to TRBJ2-5; a possible D gene is TRBD2 (5 bases). Germline CDR1 and CDR2: SGHDT and YYEEEE. This CDR3 is built from 14 residues. Deletions cut 1 base from V and 0 bases from J, with 7 bases between. The DNA of the CDR3 is TGTGCCAGCAGCTTGAGAGGGTACCAAGAGACCCAGTACTTC. It translates to CASSLRGYQETQYF.

This clonotype appeared many times. The chain links TRBV4-3 to TRBJ2-2, with D possibly TRBD1 on 6 matching bases. CDR3 length equals 15 residues. Germline V gene lookup returns CDR1 LGHNA and CDR2 YSLEER. The ends were cut back, 0 bases at V and 5 bases at J, with 10 bases in the middle. CDR3 bases: TGCGCCAGCAGCCAAGATGTAGGGACAACCGGGGAGCTGTTTTTT. This sequence encodes CASSQDVGTTGELFF.

This chain uses TRBV19 with TRBJ1-5; 7 bases are shared with TRBD1. The CDR3 runs to 15 residues. V lost 5 bases to trimming and J lost 3 bases; unmatched junction nucleotides: 7. Per the germline V gene, CDR1 is LNHDA and CDR2 is SQIVND (reference sequence). CDR3 amino acids: CASSRYTGANQPQHF. In nucleotides, the CDR3 is TGTGCCAGTAGTCGTTATACAGGGGCCAATCAGCCCCAGCATTTT.

This clonotype showed up just a few times. V usage is TRBV2 and J usage is TRBJ2-7; D is uncertain. Germline CDR1 is SNHLY and CDR2 is FYNNEI. This CDR3 is 12 amino acids long. V was pared by 1 base and J by 4 bases, with 5 bases between. The CDR3 sequence: CASSEDEYEQYF. The DNA of the CDR3 is TGTGCCAGCAGTGAAGACGAATACGAGCAGTACTTC.

The chain has TRBV25-1 and TRBJ1-5, with D possibly being TRBD1 (5 bases). The CDR3 sequence is 14 residues long. With 4 bases removed from V and 0 bases from J, the gap between germline ends came to 7 bases. The V gene's germline CDR1 is MGHDK and CDR2 SYGVNS. The CDR3, as DNA: TGTGCCAGCAGTGGAGGGGATAGCAATCAGCCCCAGCATTTT. It is translated as CASSGGDSNQPQHF.

The V call is TRBV10-1, the J call TRBJ2-3; D is ambiguous. The V gene's germline CDR1 is WNHNN and CDR2 SYGVQD (reference sequence). Trimming left V 7 bases short and J 4 bases short, with 0 bases between. The CDR3 runs 9 residues. CDR3 DNA sequence: TGCGCCAGCACAGATACGCAGTATTTT. Translation gives CASTDTQYF.